Listed below are T cell receptor beta chains from one sample, sequenced in a study of T-cell reconstitution after alpha-beta-depleted transplantation in children. TCRdb re-called the PCR reads with MiXCR, one entry per CDR3 protein. The sample consists of roughly 300,000 distinct CDR3 sequences, roughly 12% of them appearing once. Sequencing was performed on peripheral blood, taken 180 days after TCRalphabeta/CD19-depleted stem cell transplant. These receptors were taken from a male patient aged 2-10 years who had a stem cell transplant for chronic granulomatous disease, so the T cells may come from the graft donor. Both conserved end residues are part of each CDR3. The D gene is left open where the match is weak. Not every row has a clone size; where given, it reads once, few, many or a size class.

TRBV10-3	17	TRBJ2-6	many	NA	TGTGCCATCAGTTTCACCGGGCCCCGCTCTGGGGCCAACGTCCTGACTTTC	CAISFTGPRSGANVLTF
TRBV5-1	16	TRBJ2-7	many	TRBD1	TGCGCCAGCAGCACCGACCGGGACAGGGTGAACTACGAGCAGTACTTC	CASSTDRDRVNYEQYF
TRBV20-1	14	TRBJ2-2	many	TRBD2	TGCAGTGCAGCGACTAGCGAGAACACCGGGGAGCTGTTTTTT	CSAATSENTGELFF
TRBV12-3/TRBV12-4	13	TRBJ2-4	many	NA	TGTGCCAGCAGCTCTAATCACAAAAACATTCAGTACTTC	CASSSNHKNIQYF
TRBV7-8	15	TRBJ1-4	many	TRBD1	TGTGCCAGCAGCGGAAAGGACAGGGCCAACGAAAAACTGTTTTTT	CASSGKDRANEKLFF
TRBV29-1	14	TRBJ2-3	many	TRBD1	TGCAGCGTCTCGGGACAGCCCTTCACAGATACGCAGTATTTT	CSVSGQPFTDTQYF
TRBV20-1	20	TRBJ2-1	few	TRBD1	TGCAGTGCTAGAGATTTTATAGTGGGACAGGGTCGACCCGGAAACAATGAGCAGTTCTTC	CSARDFIVGQGRPGNNEQFF
TRBV4-2	18	TRBJ1-2	many	TRBD1	TGTGCCAGCAGCCAAGATCCAGGGGGCCCCGGAGCTAACTATGGCTACACCTTC	CASSQDPGGPGANYGYTF
TRBV20-1	13	TRBJ2-2	many	NA	TGCAGTGCTAATATAGGGCTAAGCGGGGAGCTGTTTTTT	CSANIGLSGELFF
TRBV12-5	13	TRBJ2-2	NA	TRBD2	TGTGCTAGTGGGGCGGGAGGGACCGGGGAGCTGTTTTTT	CASGAGGTGELFF
TRBV18	15	TRBJ2-7	few	TRBD2	TGTGCCAGCTCTCTCGGGACGGGGGACTATTACGAGCAGTACTTC	CASSLGTGDYYEQYF
TRBV20-1	14	TRBJ2-2	once	NA	TGCAGTGCTTTTCGGGACACCTACACCGGGGAGCTGTTTTTT	CSAFRDTYTGELFF
TRBV7-8	14	TRBJ2-1	many	TRBD2	TGTGCCAGCAGCTTAGAACTAGCGGGAGATGAGCAGTTCTTC	CASSLELAGDEQFF
TRBV29-1	14	TRBJ2-7	many	TRBD1	TGCAGCGTTCTCCGGGACAGGGGCTCCTACGAGCAGTACTTC	CSVLRDRGSYEQYF
TRBV28	15	TRBJ1-4	few	NA	TGTGCCAGCAGTTTTTCTTCCAGGGCGGATGAAAAACTGTTTTTT	CASSFSSRADEKLFF
TRBV7-9	11	TRBJ2-7	many	NA	TGTGCCAGCAGCTCCTACTACGAGCAGTACTTC	CASSSYYEQYF
TRBV12-3/TRBV12-4	15	TRBJ2-5	many	NA	TGTGCCAGCAGTTCCGGGACATTCGGGGAAGAGACCCAGTACTTC	CASSSGTFGEETQYF
TRBV5-4	16	TRBJ2-1	many	NA	TGTGCCAGCAGGGCTGTGGGACCGATCTCCTACAATGAGCAGTTCTTC	CASRAVGPISYNEQFF
TRBV6-1	15	TRBJ2-2	few	TRBD2	TGTGCCAGCAGCTCCCCCCGGACTAGGACCGGGGAGCTGTTTTTT	CASSSPRTRTGELFF
TRBV30	13	TRBJ2-5	many	NA	TGTGCCTGGAGTGTATTGGGTTCGGGGACCCAGTACTTC	CAWSVLGSGTQYF
TRBV6-7	20	TRBJ2-1	many	NA	TGTGCCAGCAGTTACTCGCACAATCCTTTCCATAAGACCTTCTACAATGAGCAGTTCTTC	CASSYSHNPFHKTFYNEQFF
TRBV5-1	13	TRBJ1-2	many	NA	TGCGCCAGCAGCAGTCGACAGGACTATGGCTACACCTTC	CASSSRQDYGYTF
TRBV12-3/TRBV12-4	14	TRBJ1-5	few	NA	TGTGCCAGCATGCAGCGACAGGAGAATCAGCCCCAGCATTTT	CASMQRQENQPQHF
TRBV7-3	14	TRBJ1-5	many	NA	TGTGCCAGCAGCTTACGAGGGAACAATCAGCCCCAGCATTTT	CASSLRGNNQPQHF
TRBV5-6	12	TRBJ2-7	few	NA	TGTGCCAGCAGTAGGAGGGACTACGAGCAGTACTTC	CASSRRDYEQYF
TRBV30	12	TRBJ1-1	NA	NA	TGTGCCTGGAGCTTGGGGGCTACTGAAGCTTTCTTT	CAWSLGATEAFF
TRBV10-3	15	TRBJ2-3	NA	NA	TGTGCCATCACGGGGGGGGACAGCCCCACAGATACGCAGTATTTT	CAITGGDSPTDTQYF
TRBV12-3/TRBV12-4	14	TRBJ1-2	many	NA	TGTGCCAGCAGGCCAGCCGGGACACAATATGGCTACACCTTC	CASRPAGTQYGYTF
TRBV5-1	13	TRBJ1-1	many	NA	TGCGCCAGCAGCTCCTCTGTTGTCACTGAAGCTTTCTTT	CASSSSVVTEAFF
TRBV7-9	14	TRBJ2-7	many	TRBD1	TGTGCCAGCAGCTCTGGGACAGGAACCTACGAGCAGTACTTC	CASSSGTGTYEQYF
TRBV4-2	18	TRBJ2-6	many	TRBD1	TGTGCCAGCAGCCGAACCGGGACAGTTATCTCTGGGGCCAACGTCCTGACTTTC	CASSRTGTVISGANVLTF
TRBV9	18	TRBJ2-1	many	TRBD2	TGTGCCAGCAGCGTATCCGGGAGGGCCCTTGAATCCTACAATGAGCAGTTCTTC	CASSVSGRALESYNEQFF
TRBV7-8	13	TRBJ1-2	many	NA	TGTGCCAGCAGCTTAGTACGGGGCTATGGCTACACCTTC	CASSLVRGYGYTF
TRBV9	16	TRBJ1-6	many	NA	TGTGCCAGCAGCGCCGCGACGGGACATGATAATTCACCCCTCCACTTT	CASSAATGHDNSPLHF
TRBV6-5	18	TRBJ1-2	many	TRBD1	TGTGCCAGCAGTTACAACATCGACAGGGATAACCCTCGGGAGGGCTACACCTTC	CASSYNIDRDNPREGYTF
TRBV29-1	14	TRBJ1-2	many	NA	TGCAGCGTTGAAGATGGCCCTTGGGCTGATGGCTACACCTTC	CSVEDGPWADGYTF
TRBV7-2	16	TRBJ2-1	few	TRBD2	TGTGCCAGCAGCCCCCGACTAGCGGGAGTTATTTATGAGCAGTTCTTC	CASSPRLAGVIYEQFF
TRBV5-1	15	TRBJ2-2	many	TRBD1	TGCGCCAGCAGCTTGTGGGACAGAATCACCGGGGAGCTGTTTTTT	CASSLWDRITGELFF
TRBV5-1	14	TRBJ2-2	many	NA	TGCGCCAGCAGCTTCGGGCCCGACACCGGGGAGCTGTTTTTT	CASSFGPDTGELFF
TRBV6-5	13	TRBJ2-7	many	NA	TGTGCCAGCAGCCGAAACAGGGACTACGAGCAGTACTTC	CASSRNRDYEQYF
TRBV6-1	12	TRBJ2-2	many	TRBD1	TGTGCCATCCCGACAGGGTCCGGGGAGCTGTTTTTT	CAIPTGSGELFF
TRBV4-3	12	TRBJ2-1	many	NA	TGCGCCAGCAGCCAAGATGGAAGGGGGGAGATCTTC	CASSQDGRGEIF
TRBV27	13	TRBJ2-1	NA	NA	TGTGCCAGCAGTATGGACAGATACAATCAGCAGTTCTTC	CASSMDRYNQQFF
TRBV29-1	14	TRBJ1-4	many	NA	TGCAGCGTTGAAGATGGCAGGACTAATGAAAAACTGTTTTTT	CSVEDGRTNEKLFF
TRBV12-5	15	TRBJ2-2	many	NA	TGTGCTACCACCCAGGGGACCTTAAACACCGGGGAGCTGTTTTTT	CATTQGTLNTGELFF
TRBV2	12	TRBJ2-5	few	NA	TGTGCCAGCGGAACCTGGGGAGAGACCCAGTACTTC	CASGTWGETQYF